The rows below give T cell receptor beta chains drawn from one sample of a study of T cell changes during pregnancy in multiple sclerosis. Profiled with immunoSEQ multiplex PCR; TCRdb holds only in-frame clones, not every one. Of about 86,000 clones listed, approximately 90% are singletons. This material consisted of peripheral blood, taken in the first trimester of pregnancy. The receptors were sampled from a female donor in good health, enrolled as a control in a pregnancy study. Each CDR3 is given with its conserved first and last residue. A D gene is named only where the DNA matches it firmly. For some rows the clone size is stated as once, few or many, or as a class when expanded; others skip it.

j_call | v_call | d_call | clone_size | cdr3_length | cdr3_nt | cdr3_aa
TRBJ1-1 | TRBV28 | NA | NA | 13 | TGTGCCAGCAGTTCTAGATTGAACACTGAAGCTTTCTTT | CASSSRLNTEAFF
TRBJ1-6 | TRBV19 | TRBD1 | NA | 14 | TGTGCCAGTAGCACACAGGGGGCGAGTTCACCCCTCCACTTT | CASSTQGASSPLHF
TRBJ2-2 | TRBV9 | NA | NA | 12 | TGTGCCAGCGAAGGGGTTGCCGGGGAGCTGTTTTTT | CASEGVAGELFF
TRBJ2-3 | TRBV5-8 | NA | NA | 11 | TGTGCCAGCAGCTTGGCTGATACGCAGTATTTT | CASSLADTQYF
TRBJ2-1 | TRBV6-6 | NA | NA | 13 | TGTGCCAGCAGTTATGGACTCTACAATGAGCAGTTCTTC | CASSYGLYNEQFF
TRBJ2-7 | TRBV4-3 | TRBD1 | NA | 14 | TGCGCCAGCAGCCTGAGGACAGGCGATGCCGAGCAGTACTTC | CASSLRTGDAEQYF
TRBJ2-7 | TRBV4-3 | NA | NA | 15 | TGCGCCAGCAGCCGGTATACGAACAGGGCTTTTGGGCAGTACTTC | CASSRYTNRAFGQYF
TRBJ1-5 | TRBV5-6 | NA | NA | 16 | TGTGCCAGCAGCTTCAGGTCGACTAGGAGCAATCAGCCCCAGCATTTT | CASSFRSTRSNQPQHF
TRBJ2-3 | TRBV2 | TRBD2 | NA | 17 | TGTGCCAGCCTCTCGGGACTAGCGGGGGGGCACACAGATACGCAGTATTTT | CASLSGLAGGHTDTQYF
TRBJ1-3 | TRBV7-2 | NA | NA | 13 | TGTGCCAGCAGCCCAAGCATGGGAAACACCATATATTTT | CASSPSMGNTIYF
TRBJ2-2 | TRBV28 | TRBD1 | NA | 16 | TGTGCCAGCAGTTCAGCGACAGGGTTGAACACCGGGGAGCTGTTTTTT | CASSSATGLNTGELFF
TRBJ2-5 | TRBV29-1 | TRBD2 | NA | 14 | TGCAGCATAAGGACTAGCGGGGGGGTTGGGGCCCAGTACTTC | CSIRTSGGVGAQYF
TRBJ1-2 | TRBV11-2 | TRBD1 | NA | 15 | TGTGCCAGCAGCCCACGACAGGGTCCCTACTATGGCTACACCTTC | CASSPRQGPYYGYTF
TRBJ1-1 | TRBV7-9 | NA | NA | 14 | TGTGCCAGCAGTTCCAATTCCCCGCGGACACGAGCTTTCTTT | CASSSNSPRTRAFF
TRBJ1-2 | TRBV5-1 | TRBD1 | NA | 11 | TGCGCCAGCAGCCGGACAGGGGGCTACACCTTC | CASSRTGGYTF
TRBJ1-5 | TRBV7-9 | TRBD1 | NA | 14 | TGTGCCAGCAGCTCCGGACAGGGGTATCAGCCCCAGCATTTT | CASSSGQGYQPQHF
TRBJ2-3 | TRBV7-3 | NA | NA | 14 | TGTGCCAGCAGCCGACTAGGGACCACAGATACGCAGTATTTT | CASSRLGTTDTQYF
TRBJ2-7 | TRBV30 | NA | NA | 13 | TGTGCCTGCCGACGGTCCGGAGTCTACGAGCAGTACTTC | CACRRSGVYEQYF
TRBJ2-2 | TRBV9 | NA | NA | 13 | TGTGCCAGCAGCGTTAGGAACACCGGGGAGCTGTTTTTT | CASSVRNTGELFF
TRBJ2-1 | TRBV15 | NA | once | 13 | TGTGCCTCTACAGGACAGATTGATCGTGAGCAGTTCTTC | CASTGQIDREQFF
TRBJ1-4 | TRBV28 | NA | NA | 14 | TGTGCCAGCAGTTCCAGGGTGATTGGGGAAAAACTGTTTTTT | CASSSRVIGEKLFF
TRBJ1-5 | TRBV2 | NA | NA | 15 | TGTGCCAGCAGTGAAGAGCAGGCAGCAAATCAGCCCCAGCATTTT | CASSEEQAANQPQHF
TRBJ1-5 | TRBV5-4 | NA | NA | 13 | TGTGCCAGCAGCTCCGGTTCCAATCAGCCCCAGCATTTT | CASSSGSNQPQHF
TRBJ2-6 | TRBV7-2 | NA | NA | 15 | TGTGCCAGCAGCAATACAGGGACGAAGGCCAACGTCCTGACTTTC | CASSNTGTKANVLTF
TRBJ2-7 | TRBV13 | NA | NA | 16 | TGTGCCAGCAGCGACCCTAATGGGGCAGTCTCCTACGAGCAGTACTTC | CASSDPNGAVSYEQYF
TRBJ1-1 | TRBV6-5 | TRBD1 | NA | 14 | TGTGCCAGCACCCCGACAGGGGCGAACACTGAAGCTTTCTTT | CASTPTGANTEAFF
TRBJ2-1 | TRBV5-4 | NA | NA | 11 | TGTGCCAGCAGCCTAAACAATGAGCAGTTCTTC | CASSLNNEQFF
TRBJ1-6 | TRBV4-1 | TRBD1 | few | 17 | TGCGCCAGCAGCCAAGATAGGGACAGGGGATTCAATTCACCCCTCCACTTT | CASSQDRDRGFNSPLHF
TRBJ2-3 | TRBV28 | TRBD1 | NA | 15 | TGTGCCAGCAGTACAGGGGGAAGGGGGGCAGATACGCAGTATTTT | CASSTGGRGADTQYF
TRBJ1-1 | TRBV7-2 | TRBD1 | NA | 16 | TGTGCCAGCAGCCCTGCCGCGGGACAGGGACGTTCCGGAGCTTTCTTT | CASSPAAGQGRSGAFF
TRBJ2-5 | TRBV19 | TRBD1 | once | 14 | TGTGCCAGTACCCCCGACAGGGATCAAGAGACCCAGTACTTC | CASTPDRDQETQYF
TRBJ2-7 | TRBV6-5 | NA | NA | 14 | TGTGCCAGCAGTACTCTGGGGGGGGACAACGAGCAGTACTTC | CASSTLGGDNEQYF
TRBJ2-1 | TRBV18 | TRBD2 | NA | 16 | TGTGCCAGCTCACCATTCACTAGCGGGCTCTACAATGAGCAGTTCTTC | CASSPFTSGLYNEQFF
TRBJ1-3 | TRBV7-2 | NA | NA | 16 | TGTGCCAGCAGCTTAGTTCAGGGGAGCTCTGGAAACACCATATATTTT | CASSLVQGSSGNTIYF
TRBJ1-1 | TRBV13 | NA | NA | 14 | TGTGCCAGCAGCCGACAGGCTATGAACACTGAAGCTTTCTTT | CASSRQAMNTEAFF
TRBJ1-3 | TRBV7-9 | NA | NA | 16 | TGTGCCAGCAGCCCCTACCCCGGGACAACCGGAAACACCATATATTTT | CASSPYPGTTGNTIYF
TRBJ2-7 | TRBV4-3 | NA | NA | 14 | TGCGCCAGCAGCCAAGATAGTAGGGGCTACGAGCAGTACTTC | CASSQDSRGYEQYF
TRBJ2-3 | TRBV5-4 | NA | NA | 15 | TGTGCCAGCAGCTTTAATGCAGGGCAGGCAGATACGCAGTATTTT | CASSFNAGQADTQYF
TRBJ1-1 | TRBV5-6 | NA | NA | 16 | TGTGCCAGCAGCTTGGACGGAGTCACTATGAACACTGAAGCTTTCTTT | CASSLDGVTMNTEAFF
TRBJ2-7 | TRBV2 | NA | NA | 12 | TGTGCCAGCAGTTTCACAGGCTACGAGCAGTACTTC | CASSFTGYEQYF
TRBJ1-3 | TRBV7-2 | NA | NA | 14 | TGTGCCAGCACCGCGGACAGAGCTGGAAACACCATATATTTT | CASTADRAGNTIYF
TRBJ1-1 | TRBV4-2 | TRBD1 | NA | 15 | TGTGCCAGCCGGTCCAGACAGGGACAGAACACTGAAGCTTTCTTT | CASRSRQGQNTEAFF
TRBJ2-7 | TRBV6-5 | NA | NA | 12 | TGTGCCAGCAGTCGATCTAGGGAGGAGCAGTACTTC | CASSRSREEQYF
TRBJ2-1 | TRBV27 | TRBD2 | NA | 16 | TGTGCCAGCAGTTCAATACTTAGCGGGGAGAACAATGAGCAGTTCTTC | CASSSILSGENNEQFF
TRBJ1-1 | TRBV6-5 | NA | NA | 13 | TGTGCCAGCAGCCCCAGGGGGAACACTGAAGCTTTCTTT | CASSPRGNTEAFF
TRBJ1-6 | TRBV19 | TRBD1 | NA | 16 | TGTGCCAGTAGTTTTTACGGGACAGGGGATAATTCACCCCTCCACTTT | CASSFYGTGDNSPLHF
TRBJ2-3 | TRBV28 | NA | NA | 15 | TGTGCCACTGAGCCCCAGGGGTTGCGCACAGATACGCAGTATTTT | CATEPQGLRTDTQYF
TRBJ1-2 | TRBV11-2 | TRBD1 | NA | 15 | TGTGCCAGCAGACGCGACCCGGGACAGGGGGGAGGCTACACCTTC | CASRRDPGQGGGYTF
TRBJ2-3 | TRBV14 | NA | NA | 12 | TGTGCCAGCAGCCAAGATGAAAGCGTACAGGTTTTT | CASSQDESVQVF
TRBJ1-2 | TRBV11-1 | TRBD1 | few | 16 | TGTGCCAGCAGCTACAGGGGGCCGAGGGGAAACTATGGCTACACCTTC | CASSYRGPRGNYGYTF
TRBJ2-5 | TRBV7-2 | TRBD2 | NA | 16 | TGTGCCAGCAGCTTAGGCTCTAGCGGGGGAGCGGGGACCCAGTACTTC | CASSLGSSGGAGTQYF
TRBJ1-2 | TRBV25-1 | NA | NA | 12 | TGTGCCAGCAGTGAATATAGCTATGGCTACACCTTC | CASSEYSYGYTF
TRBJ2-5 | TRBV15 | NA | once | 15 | TGTGCCACCAGCAGGGTTACTACGTACCAAGAGACCCAGTACTTC | CATSRVTTYQETQYF
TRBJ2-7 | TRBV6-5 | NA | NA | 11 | TGTGCCAGCAGTTTAAACTACGAGCAGTACTTC | CASSLNYEQYF